This TCR beta chain was obtained from a study of regulatory T cells in long-lasting Graves disease. At least ten counts were recorded for this clonotype. The CDR3 spans 14 residues. Germline V gene sequence: CDR1 SGHVS, CDR2 FQNEAQ. Trimming cost V 4 bases and J 0 bases, with 8 bases left between them. According to the study, TCR beta libraries were built with iRepertoire HTBI primers and CDR3-region Arm-PCR. TCRdb independently ran MiXCR on the multiplex PCR reads; one entry per CDR3 protein. The sample shows 450,000 to 700,000 distinct CDR3 sequences, roughly 14% of them seen only once. Time point reported: newly diagnosed GD, antithyroid drugs for less than 3 months. Making the TCR library involved RNA that had been extracted from PBMCs. Another study also made use of these data, one on T cells in Graves' hyperthyroidism and ophthalmopathy. Per that paper: A median about 7 months before onset, the model predicted ophthalmopathy.

The sample consisted of peripheral blood mononuclear cells (PBMCs), taken at new diagnosis, from a patient treated with antithyroid drugs. The source of this sequence is a man between 25 and 39 years old with Graves disease. The chain links TRBV7-8 to TRBJ2-3; D not resolved. The CDR3 DNA follows: TGTGCCAGCAGCTCCTACTCAAGCACAGATACGCAGTATTTT. Translating gives CASSSYSSTDTQYF. Filled out from reference TRBV7-8 and TRBJ2-3, the complete variable domain reads GAGVSQSPRYKVAKRGQDVALRCDPISGHVSLFWYQQALGQGPEFLTYFQNEAQLDKSGLPSDRFFAERPEGSVSTLKIQRTQQEDSAVYLCASSSYSSTDTQYFGPGTRLTVL.